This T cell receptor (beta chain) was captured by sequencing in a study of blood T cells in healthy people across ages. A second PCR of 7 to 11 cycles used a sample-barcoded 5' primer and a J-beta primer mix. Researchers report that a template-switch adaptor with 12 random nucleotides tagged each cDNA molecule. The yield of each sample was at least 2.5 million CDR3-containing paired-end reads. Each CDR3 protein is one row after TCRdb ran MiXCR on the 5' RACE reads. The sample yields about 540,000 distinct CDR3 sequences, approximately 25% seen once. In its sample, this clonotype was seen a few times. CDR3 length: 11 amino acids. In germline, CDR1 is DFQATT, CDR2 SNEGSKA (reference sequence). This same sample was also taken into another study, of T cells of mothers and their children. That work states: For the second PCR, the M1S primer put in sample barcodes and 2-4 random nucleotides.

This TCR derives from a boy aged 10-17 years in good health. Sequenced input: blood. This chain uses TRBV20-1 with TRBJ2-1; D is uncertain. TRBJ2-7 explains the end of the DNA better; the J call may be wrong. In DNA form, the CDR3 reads TGCAGTGCTAGAGTCACCTACGAGCAGTACTTC. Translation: CSARVTYEQYF.